The sequence of this TCR beta chain was determined in a study of blood T cell repertoires in COVID-19. Study information: The cDNA or gDNA used as material had been derived from T cells, B-cell-depleted T cells, or PBMCs.

Produced via immunoSEQ multiplex PCR; TCRdb's table is partial and in-frame only. The sample lists fewer than 400,000 clones; roughly nine tenths were seen once. The CDR3 has 14 amino acids. In germline, CDR1 is SGHRS, CDR2 YFSETQ. The V gene lost 2 bases and the J gene lost 3 bases, with 8 bases spanning the gap. The genes are TRBV5-1 and TRBJ1-4; D is uncertain. Specimen: peripheral blood. The source of this sequence is a young woman with COVID-19, enrolled during active disease. The CDR3 DNA follows: TGCGCCAGCAGCTTAGACATGGCTAATGAAAAACTGTTTTTT. Its translation: CASSLDMANEKLFF.